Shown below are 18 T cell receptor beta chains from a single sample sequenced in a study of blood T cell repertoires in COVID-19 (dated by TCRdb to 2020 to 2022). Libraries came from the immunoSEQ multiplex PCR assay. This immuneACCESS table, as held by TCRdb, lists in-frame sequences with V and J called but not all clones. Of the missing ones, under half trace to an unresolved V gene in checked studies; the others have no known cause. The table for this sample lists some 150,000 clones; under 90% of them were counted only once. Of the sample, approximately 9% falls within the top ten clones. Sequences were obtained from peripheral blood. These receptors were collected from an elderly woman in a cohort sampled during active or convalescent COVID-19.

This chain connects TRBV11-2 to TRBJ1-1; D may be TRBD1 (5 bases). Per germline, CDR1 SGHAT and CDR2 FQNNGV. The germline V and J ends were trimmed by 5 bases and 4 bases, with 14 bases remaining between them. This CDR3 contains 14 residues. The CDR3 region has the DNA TGTGCCAGCAGCCCAACGACGGGGGGCACTGAAGCTTTCTTT. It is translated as CASSPTTGGTEAFF.

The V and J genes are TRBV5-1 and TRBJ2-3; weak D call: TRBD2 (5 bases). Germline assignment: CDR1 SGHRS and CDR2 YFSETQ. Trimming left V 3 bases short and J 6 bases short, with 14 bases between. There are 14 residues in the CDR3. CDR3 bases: TGCGCCAGCAGCTCTGGGAGACTGGGGGATACGCAGTATTTT. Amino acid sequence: CASSSGRLGDTQYF. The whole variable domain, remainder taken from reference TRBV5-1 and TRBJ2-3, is KAGVTQTPRYLIKTRGQQVTLSCSPISGHRSVSWYQQTPGQGLQFLFEYFSETQRNKGNFPGRFSGRQFSNSRSEMNVSTLELGDSALYLCASSSGRLGDTQYFGPGTRLTVL.

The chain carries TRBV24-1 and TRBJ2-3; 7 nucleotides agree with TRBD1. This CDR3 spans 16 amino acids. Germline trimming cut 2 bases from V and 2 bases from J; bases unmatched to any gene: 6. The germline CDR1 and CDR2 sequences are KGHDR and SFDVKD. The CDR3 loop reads CATSDSGGYSTDTQYF. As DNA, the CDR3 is TGTGCCACCAGTGATTCAGGGGGTTATTCCACAGATACGCAGTATTTT.

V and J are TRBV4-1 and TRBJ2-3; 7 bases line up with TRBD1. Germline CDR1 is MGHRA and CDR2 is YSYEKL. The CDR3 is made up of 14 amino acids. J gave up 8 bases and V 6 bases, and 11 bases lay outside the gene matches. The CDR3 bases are TGCGCCAGCAGACCGCCGACAGGGAGAGTTACGCAGTATTTT. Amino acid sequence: CASRPPTGRVTQYF.

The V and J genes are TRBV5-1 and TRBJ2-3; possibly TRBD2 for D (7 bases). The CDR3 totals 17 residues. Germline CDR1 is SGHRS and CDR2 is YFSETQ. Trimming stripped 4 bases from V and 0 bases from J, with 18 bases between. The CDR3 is CASSRGGGIPSTDTQYF. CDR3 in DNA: TGCGCCAGCAGCCGGGGAGGGGGGATCCCTAGCACAGATACGCAGTATTTT.

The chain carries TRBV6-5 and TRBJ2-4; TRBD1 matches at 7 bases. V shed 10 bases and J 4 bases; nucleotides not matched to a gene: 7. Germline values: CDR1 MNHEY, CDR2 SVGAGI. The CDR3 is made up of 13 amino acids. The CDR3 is CATGTVNKNIQYF. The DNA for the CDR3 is TGTGCCACCGGGACAGTTAATAAAAACATTCAGTACTTC.

The CDR3 loop reads CASSASTGGTGELFF. CDR3 nucleotides: TGTGCCAGCAGCGCATCAACGGGGGGGACCGGGGAGCTGTTTTTT. The rearrangement uses TRBV7-2 and TRBJ2-2, with 8 positions matching TRBD2. V lost 5 bases to trimming and J lost 5 bases; unmatched junction nucleotides: 7. The CDR3 contains 15 residues. Per the germline V gene, CDR1 is SGHTA and CDR2 is FQGNSA.

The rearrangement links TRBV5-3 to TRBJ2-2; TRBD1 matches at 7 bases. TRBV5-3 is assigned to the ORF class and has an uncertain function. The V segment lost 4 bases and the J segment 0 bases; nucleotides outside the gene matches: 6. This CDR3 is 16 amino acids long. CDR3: CARSTRTGPNTGELFF. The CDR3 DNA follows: TGTGCCAGAAGCACCAGGACAGGACCGAACACCGGGGAGCTGTTTTTT.

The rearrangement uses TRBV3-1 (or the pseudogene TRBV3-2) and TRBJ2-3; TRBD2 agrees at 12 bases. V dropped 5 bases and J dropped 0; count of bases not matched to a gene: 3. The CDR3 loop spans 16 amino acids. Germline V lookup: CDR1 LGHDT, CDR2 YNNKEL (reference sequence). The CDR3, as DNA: TGTGCCAGCAGCAGGCTAGCGGGGGGGAGCACAGATACGCAGTATTTT. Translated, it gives CASSRLAGGSTDTQYF.

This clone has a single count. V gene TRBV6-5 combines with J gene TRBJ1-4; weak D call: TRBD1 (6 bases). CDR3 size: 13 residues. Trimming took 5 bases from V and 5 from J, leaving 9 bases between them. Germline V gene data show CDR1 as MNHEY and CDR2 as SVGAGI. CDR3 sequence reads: CASSRTVNEKLFF. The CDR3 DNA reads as TGTGCCAGCAGTAGGACAGTGAATGAAAAACTGTTTTTT.

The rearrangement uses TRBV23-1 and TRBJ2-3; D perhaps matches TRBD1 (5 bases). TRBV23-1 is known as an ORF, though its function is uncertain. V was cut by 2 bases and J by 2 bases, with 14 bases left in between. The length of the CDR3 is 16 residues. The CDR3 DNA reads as TGCGCCAGCAGTCAAACTCGGACAAATGACACAGATACGCAGTATTTT. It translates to CASSQTRTNDTDTQYF.

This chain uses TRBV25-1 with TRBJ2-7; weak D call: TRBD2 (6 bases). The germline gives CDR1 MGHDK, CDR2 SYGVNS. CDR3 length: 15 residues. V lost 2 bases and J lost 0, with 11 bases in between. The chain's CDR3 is CASSEGAGSSYEQYV. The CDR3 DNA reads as TGTGCCAGCAGTGAAGGGGCGGGGAGCTCCTACGAGCAGTACGTC.

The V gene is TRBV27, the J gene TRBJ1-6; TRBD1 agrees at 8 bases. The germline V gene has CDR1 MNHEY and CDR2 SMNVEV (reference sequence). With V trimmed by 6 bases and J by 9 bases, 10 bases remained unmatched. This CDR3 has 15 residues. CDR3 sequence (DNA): TGTGCCAGCAGCTTCCGGACAGGGCCGGGTTCACCCCTCCACTTT. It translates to CASSFRTGPGSPLHF.

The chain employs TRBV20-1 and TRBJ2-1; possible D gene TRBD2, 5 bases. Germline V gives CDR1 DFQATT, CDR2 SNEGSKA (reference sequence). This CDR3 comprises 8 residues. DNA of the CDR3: TGCAGGCCGGGAGAGCAGTTCTTC. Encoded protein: CRPGEQFF.

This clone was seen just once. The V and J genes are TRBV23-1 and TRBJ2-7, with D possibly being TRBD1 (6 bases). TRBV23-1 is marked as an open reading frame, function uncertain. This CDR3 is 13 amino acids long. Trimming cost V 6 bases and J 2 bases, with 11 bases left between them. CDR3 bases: TGCGCCAGCAGAAGGACAGACCCCTACGAGCAGTACGTC. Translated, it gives CASRRTDPYEQYV.

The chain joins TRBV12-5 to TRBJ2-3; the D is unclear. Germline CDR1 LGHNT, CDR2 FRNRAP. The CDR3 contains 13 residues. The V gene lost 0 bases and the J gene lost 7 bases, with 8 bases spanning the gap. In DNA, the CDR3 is TGTGCTAGTGGTTTGGTACTCTCTAATACGCAGTATTTT. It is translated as CASGLVLSNTQYF.

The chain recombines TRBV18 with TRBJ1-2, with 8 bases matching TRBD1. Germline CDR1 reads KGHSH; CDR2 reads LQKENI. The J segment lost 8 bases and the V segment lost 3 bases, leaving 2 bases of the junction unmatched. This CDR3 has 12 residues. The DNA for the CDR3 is TGTGCCAGCTCACCGACAGGGGAAGGCTACACCTTC. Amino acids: CASSPTGEGYTF.

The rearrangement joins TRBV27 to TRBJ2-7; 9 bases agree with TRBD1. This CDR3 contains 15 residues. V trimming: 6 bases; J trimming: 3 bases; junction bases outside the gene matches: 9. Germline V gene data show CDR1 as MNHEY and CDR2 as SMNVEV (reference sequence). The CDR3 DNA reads TGTGCCAGCAGAGCTTACCGGGACAGGGTCTACGAGCAGTACTTC. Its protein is CASRAYRDRVYEQYF.